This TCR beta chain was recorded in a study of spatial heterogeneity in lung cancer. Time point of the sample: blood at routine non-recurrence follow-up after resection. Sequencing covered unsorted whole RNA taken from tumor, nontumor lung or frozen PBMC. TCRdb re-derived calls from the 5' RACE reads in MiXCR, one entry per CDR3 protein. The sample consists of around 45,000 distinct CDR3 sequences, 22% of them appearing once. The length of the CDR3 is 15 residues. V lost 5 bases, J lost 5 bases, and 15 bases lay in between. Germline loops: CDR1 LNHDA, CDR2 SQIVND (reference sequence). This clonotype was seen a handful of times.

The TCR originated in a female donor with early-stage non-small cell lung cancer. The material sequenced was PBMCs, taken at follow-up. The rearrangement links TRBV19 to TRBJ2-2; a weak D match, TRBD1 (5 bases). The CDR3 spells CASSQQVDSTGELFF. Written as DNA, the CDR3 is TGTGCCAGTAGTCAACAGGTGGATAGTACCGGGGAGCTGTTTTTT.